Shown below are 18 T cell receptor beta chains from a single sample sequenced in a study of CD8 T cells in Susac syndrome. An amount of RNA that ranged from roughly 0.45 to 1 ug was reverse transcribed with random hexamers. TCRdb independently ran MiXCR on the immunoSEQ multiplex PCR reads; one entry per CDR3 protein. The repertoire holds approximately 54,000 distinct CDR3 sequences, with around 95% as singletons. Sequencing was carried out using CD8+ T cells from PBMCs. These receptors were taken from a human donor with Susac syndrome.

DNA for the CDR3: TGTGCCACCAGCAGAGATAGAGGGATTGGCGATGAGCAGTTCTTC. Amino acids: CATSRDRGIGDEQFF. V is TRBV15 and J is TRBJ2-1; D perhaps matches TRBD2 (5 bases). The germline V and J ends were trimmed by 0 bases and 8 bases, with 14 bases remaining between them. CDR3 length equals 15 residues. The germline CDR1 and CDR2 sequences are LNHNV and YYDKDF (reference sequence).

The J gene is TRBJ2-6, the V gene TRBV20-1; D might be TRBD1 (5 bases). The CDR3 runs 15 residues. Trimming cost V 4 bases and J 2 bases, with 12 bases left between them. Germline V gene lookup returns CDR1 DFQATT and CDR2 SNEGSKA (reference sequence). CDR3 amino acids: CSANLQGTGANVLTF. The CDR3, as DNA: TGCAGTGCTAACCTTCAGGGTACTGGGGCCAACGTCCTGACTTTC.

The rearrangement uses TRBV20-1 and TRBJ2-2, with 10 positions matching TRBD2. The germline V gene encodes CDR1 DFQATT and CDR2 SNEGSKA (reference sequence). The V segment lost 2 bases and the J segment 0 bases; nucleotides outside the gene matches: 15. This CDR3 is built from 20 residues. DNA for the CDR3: TGCAGTGCTAGATCCTACGCCAGCGGGGGGGGGTTCGCGAACACCGGGGAGCTGTTTTTT. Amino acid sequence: CSARSYASGGGFANTGELFF.

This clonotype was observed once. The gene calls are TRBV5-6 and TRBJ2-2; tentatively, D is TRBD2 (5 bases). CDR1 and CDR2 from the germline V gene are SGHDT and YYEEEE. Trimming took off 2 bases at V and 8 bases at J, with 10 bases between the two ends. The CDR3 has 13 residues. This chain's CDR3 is CASSFGITGELFF. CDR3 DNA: TGTGCCAGCAGCTTCGGGATCACTGGGGAGCTGTTTTTT.

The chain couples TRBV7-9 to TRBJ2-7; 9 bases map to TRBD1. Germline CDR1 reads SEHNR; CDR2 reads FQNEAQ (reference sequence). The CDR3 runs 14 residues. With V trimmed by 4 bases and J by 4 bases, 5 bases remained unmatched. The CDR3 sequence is CASSSLTGGYEQYF. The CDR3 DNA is TGTGCCAGCAGCTCCCTGACAGGGGGGTACGAGCAGTACTTC.

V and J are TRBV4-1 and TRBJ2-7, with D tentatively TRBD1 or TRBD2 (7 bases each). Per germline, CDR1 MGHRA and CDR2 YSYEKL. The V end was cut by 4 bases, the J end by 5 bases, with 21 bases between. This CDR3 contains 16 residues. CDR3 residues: CASSPSSGGGLNEQYF. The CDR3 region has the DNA TGCGCCAGCAGCCCGTCTTCAGGGGGGGGACTAAACGAGCAGTACTTC.

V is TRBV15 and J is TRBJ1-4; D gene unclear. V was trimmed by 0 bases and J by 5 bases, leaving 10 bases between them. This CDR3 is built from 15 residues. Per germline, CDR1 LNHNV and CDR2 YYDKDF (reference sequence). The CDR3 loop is CATSRELQLNEKLFF. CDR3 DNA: TGTGCCACCAGCAGAGAGTTGCAGCTAAATGAAAAACTGTTTTTT. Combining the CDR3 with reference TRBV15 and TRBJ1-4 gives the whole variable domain DAMVIQNPRYQVTQFGKPVTLSCSQTLNHNVMYWYQQKSSQAPKLLFHYYDKDFNNEADTPDNFQSRRPNTSFCFLDIRSPGLGDTAMYLCATSRELQLNEKLFFGSGTQLSVL.

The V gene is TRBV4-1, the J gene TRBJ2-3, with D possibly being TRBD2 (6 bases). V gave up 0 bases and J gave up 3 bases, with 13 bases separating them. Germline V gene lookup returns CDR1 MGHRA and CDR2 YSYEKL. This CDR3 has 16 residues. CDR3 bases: TGCGCCAGCAGCCAAGAGATGGCGGGGCTGACAGATACGCAGTATTTT. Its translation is CASSQEMAGLTDTQYF.

CDR3 loop: CASRDYYGYTF. CDR3 coding DNA: TGTGCCAGCAGGGATTACTATGGCTACACCTTC. The gene calls are TRBV6-5 and TRBJ1-2; no definite D call. V lost 6 bases to trimming and J lost 3 bases, with 5 bases between them. CDR1 and CDR2 from the germline V gene are MNHEY and SVGAGI. The length of the CDR3 is 11 residues.

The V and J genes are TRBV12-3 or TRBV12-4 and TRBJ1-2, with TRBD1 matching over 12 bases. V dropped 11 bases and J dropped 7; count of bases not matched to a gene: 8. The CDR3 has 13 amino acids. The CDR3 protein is CASRDRGHVGYTF. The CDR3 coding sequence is TGTGCCTCCCGGGACAGGGGGCATGTTGGCTACACCTTC.

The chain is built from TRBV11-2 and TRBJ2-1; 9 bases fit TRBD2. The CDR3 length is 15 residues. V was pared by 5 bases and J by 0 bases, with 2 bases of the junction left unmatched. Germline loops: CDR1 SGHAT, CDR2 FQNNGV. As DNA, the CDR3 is TGTGCCAGCAGCATTAGCGGGGGCTCCTACAATGAGCAGTTCTTC. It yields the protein CASSISGGSYNEQFF.

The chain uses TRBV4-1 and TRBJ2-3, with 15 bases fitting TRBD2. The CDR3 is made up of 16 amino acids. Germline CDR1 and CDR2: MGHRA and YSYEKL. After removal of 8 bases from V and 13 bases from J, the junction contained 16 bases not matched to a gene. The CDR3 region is CASSFGTSGGTRFEYF. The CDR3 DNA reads TGCGCCAGCTCGTTCGGGACTAGCGGGGGGACCCGGTTCGAGTATTTT.

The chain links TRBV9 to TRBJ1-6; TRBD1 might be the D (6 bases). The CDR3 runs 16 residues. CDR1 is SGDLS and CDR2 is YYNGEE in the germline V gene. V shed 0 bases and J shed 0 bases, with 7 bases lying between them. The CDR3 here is CASSVGQDSYNSPLHF. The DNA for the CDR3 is TGTGCCAGCAGCGTAGGACAGGACTCCTATAATTCACCCCTCCACTTT.

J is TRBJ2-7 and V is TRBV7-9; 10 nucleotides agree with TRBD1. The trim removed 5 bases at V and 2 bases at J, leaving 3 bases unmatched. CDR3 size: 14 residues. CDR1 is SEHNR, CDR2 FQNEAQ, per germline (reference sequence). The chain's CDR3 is CASSIGQGAYEQYF. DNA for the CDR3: TGTGCCAGCAGCATCGGACAGGGGGCCTACGAGCAGTACTTC.

This chain's CDR3 is CASSVTVKFSRGRNTDTQYF. The CDR3 coding sequence is TGTGCCAGCAGCGTAACGGTGAAATTCAGTCGGGGGCGAAACACAGATACGCAGTATTTT. The rearrangement uses TRBV9 and TRBJ2-3, with D possibly being TRBD1 or TRBD2 (6 bases each). The CDR3 sequence is 20 residues long. The germline CDR1 and CDR2 sequences are SGDLS and YYNGEE. The V end lost 1 base, the J end lost 2 bases, and 26 bases lay between the germline ends.

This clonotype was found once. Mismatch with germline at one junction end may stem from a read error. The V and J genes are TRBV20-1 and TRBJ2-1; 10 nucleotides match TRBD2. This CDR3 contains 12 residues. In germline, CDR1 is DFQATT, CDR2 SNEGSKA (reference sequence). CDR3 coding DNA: TGTGCGGCGGTAGCGGGGGGCAATGAGCAGTTCTTC. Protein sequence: CAAVAGGNEQFF.

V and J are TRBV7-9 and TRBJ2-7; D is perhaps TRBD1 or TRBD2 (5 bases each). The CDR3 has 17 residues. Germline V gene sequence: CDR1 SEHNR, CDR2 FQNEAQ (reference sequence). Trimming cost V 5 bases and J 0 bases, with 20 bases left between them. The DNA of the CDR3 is TGTGCCAGCAGCAGAGGGGCTACAGGTCGCAGCTCCTACGAGCAGTACTTC. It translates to CASSRGATGRSSYEQYF.

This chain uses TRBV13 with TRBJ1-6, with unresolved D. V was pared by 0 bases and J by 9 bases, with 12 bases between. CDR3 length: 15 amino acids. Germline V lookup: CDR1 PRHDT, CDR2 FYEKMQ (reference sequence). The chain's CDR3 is CASSLGPGWGSPLHF. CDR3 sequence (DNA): TGTGCCAGCAGCTTAGGGCCGGGGTGGGGTTCACCCCTCCACTTT.